This TCR beta chain comes out of a study of blood T cell repertoires in COVID-19. V was clipped by 3 bases and J by 2 bases; unmatched bases: 9. The germline V gene has CDR1 SNHLY and CDR2 FYNNEI. The CDR3 extends over 17 amino acids. Sequencing was performed with immunoSEQ multiplex PCR; in TCRdb, only in-frame clones are kept and a portion is missing. The table lists around 60,000 clones, 70% to 90% of them singletons. The receptor's source is a man older than 75 with acute or convalescent COVID-19. The rearrangement joins TRBV2 to TRBJ2-2, with 7 bases identical to TRBD2. Material for sequencing was peripheral blood. The CDR3: CASSDGRTWSNTGELFF. Written as DNA, the CDR3 is TGTGCCAGCAGTGACGGGAGGACTTGGAGCAACACCGGGGAGCTGTTTTTT.